The rows below give T cell receptor beta chains drawn from one sample of a study of CD8+ T cells in alopecia areata. The protocol was immunoSEQ multiplex PCR, while the TCRdb copy is restricted to in-frame clones and leaves out a portion. The table has 150,000 to 200,000 clones, around 50% seen once; the top ten hold about 15%. The sequences come from CD4+ T cells sorted from blood, collected at week 0. These receptors came from a human donor with alopecia areata. Both conserved end residues are part of each CDR3. Fields, in order: J gene, clone size, V gene, D gene, CDR3 protein, CDR3 DNA. D genes are given only for firm matches. Only part of the rows carry a size: once, few, many, or a class if the clone is expanded.

j_call: TRBJ2-2
clone_size: .
v_call: TRBV18
d_call: TRBD1
cdr3_aa: CASSPRTGGTGELFF
cdr3_nt: TGTGCCAGCTCACCGAGGACAGGTGGCACCGGGGAGCTGTTTTTT

j_call: TRBJ2-5
clone_size: .
v_call: TRBV11-3
d_call: .
cdr3_aa: CASSLGDYQETQYF
cdr3_nt: TGTGCCAGCAGCTTGGGGGACTACCAAGAGACCCAGTACTTC

j_call: TRBJ2-6
clone_size: .
v_call: TRBV28
d_call: .
cdr3_aa: CASSANGANVLTF
cdr3_nt: TGTGCCAGCAGTGCGAATGGGGCCAACGTCCTGACTTTC

j_call: TRBJ1-2
clone_size: .
v_call: TRBV30
d_call: .
cdr3_aa: CAWSSLYGYTF
cdr3_nt: TGTGCCTGGAGCTCTCTCTATGGCTACACCTTC

j_call: TRBJ2-5
clone_size: .
v_call: TRBV6-5
d_call: .
cdr3_aa: CASSYSQIQETQYF
cdr3_nt: TGTGCCAGCAGTTACTCTCAGATCCAGGAGACCCAGTACTTC

j_call: TRBJ2-6
clone_size: few
v_call: TRBV5-1
d_call: .
cdr3_aa: CASSLVGPAGANVLTF
cdr3_nt: TGCGCCAGCAGCTTGGTAGGGCCCGCCGGGGCCAACGTCCTGACTTTC

j_call: TRBJ2-7
clone_size: .
v_call: TRBV5-1
d_call: .
cdr3_aa: CASSLPQVAEQYF
cdr3_nt: TGCGCCAGCAGCTTGCCACAGGTGGCCGAGCAGTACTTC

j_call: TRBJ2-7
clone_size: few
v_call: TRBV10-3
d_call: .
cdr3_aa: CAISVSSQTYEQYF
cdr3_nt: TGTGCCATCAGTGTTTCCAGTCAGACCTACGAGCAGTACTTC

j_call: TRBJ2-1
clone_size: once
v_call: TRBV4-1
d_call: .
cdr3_aa: CASSQDWDNEQFF
cdr3_nt: TGTGCCAGCAGCCAAGATTGGGACAATGAGCAGTTCTTC

j_call: TRBJ1-5
clone_size: once
v_call: TRBV10-3
d_call: .
cdr3_aa: CAISGGEAQHF
cdr3_nt: TGTGCCATCAGTGGCGGGGAGGCCCAGCATTTT

j_call: TRBJ1-3
clone_size: few
v_call: TRBV29-1
d_call: .
cdr3_aa: CSAVYSDGDYSGNTIYF
cdr3_nt: TGCAGCGCCGTGTATTCGGACGGTGACTACTCTGGAAACACCATATATTTT

j_call: TRBJ2-5
clone_size: .
v_call: TRBV25-1
d_call: .
cdr3_aa: CASRAPQETQYF
cdr3_nt: TGTGCCAGCAGGGCTCCTCAAGAGACCCAGTACTTC

j_call: TRBJ1-2
clone_size: .
v_call: TRBV7-2
d_call: TRBD1
cdr3_aa: CASSLGQGATRGYTF
cdr3_nt: TGTGCCAGCAGCTTGGGACAGGGGGCCACGAGGGGCTACACCTTC

j_call: TRBJ1-6
clone_size: few
v_call: TRBV27
d_call: .
cdr3_aa: CASSLHRDSPLHF
cdr3_nt: TGTGCCAGCAGTCTACACAGGGACTCACCCCTCCACTTT

j_call: TRBJ2-2
clone_size: .
v_call: TRBV15
d_call: .
cdr3_aa: CATSRDPTGELFF
cdr3_nt: TGTGCCACCAGCAGAGATCCGACCGGGGAGCTGTTTTTT

j_call: TRBJ1-2
clone_size: .
v_call: TRBV25-1
d_call: .
cdr3_aa: CASSEWKGYTGYTF
cdr3_nt: TGTGCCAGCAGTGAATGGAAAGGCTACACTGGCTACACCTTC

j_call: TRBJ2-3
clone_size: few
v_call: TRBV18
d_call: .
cdr3_aa: CASSLIGQTFTDTQYF
cdr3_nt: TGTGCCAGCTCACTTATTGGACAGACTTTCACAGATACGCAGTATTTT

j_call: TRBJ1-1
clone_size: .
v_call: TRBV2
d_call: .
cdr3_aa: CASSEAPGLFSEAFF
cdr3_nt: TGTGCCAGCAGTGAAGCGCCAGGTTTGTTCTCTGAAGCTTTCTTT

j_call: TRBJ2-2
clone_size: few
v_call: TRBV7-3
d_call: TRBD1
cdr3_aa: CASSDRDRGTGELFF
cdr3_nt: TGTGCCAGCAGCGACCGGGACAGGGGAACCGGGGAGCTGTTTTTT

j_call: TRBJ2-2
clone_size: .
v_call: TRBV7-8
d_call: .
cdr3_aa: CASSLAWSQPGGAAGELFF
cdr3_nt: TGTGCCAGCAGCTTAGCCTGGAGCCAGCCCGGGGGTGCGGCCGGGGAGCTGTTTTTT

j_call: TRBJ2-2
clone_size: .
v_call: TRBV30
d_call: .
cdr3_aa: CAWSGSLRELFF
cdr3_nt: TGTGCCTGGAGTGGTTCTCTTAGGGAGCTGTTTTTT

j_call: TRBJ2-1
clone_size: .
v_call: TRBV7-9
d_call: TRBD1
cdr3_aa: CASSRDRGPDQFF
cdr3_nt: TGTGCCAGCAGCAGGGACAGGGGGCCAGATCAGTTCTTC

j_call: TRBJ1-5
clone_size: few
v_call: TRBV7-9
d_call: .
cdr3_aa: CASSLAGDQPQHF
cdr3_nt: TGTGCCAGCAGCTTAGCGGGGGATCAGCCCCAGCATTTT

j_call: TRBJ1-1
clone_size: .
v_call: TRBV29-1
d_call: .
cdr3_aa: CSAGEYEAFF
cdr3_nt: TGCAGCGCCGGCGAATATGAAGCTTTCTTT

j_call: TRBJ2-7
clone_size: .
v_call: TRBV30
d_call: .
cdr3_aa: CAWSVLGLLEQHF
cdr3_nt: TGTGCCTGGAGTGTACTAGGGCTTCTCGAGCAGCACTTC